The clone carrying this T cell receptor (beta chain) was recorded once. The data were taken from a study of blood T cell repertoires in COVID-19. The CDR3 length is 12 residues. Germline CDR1 is GTSNPN and CDR2 is SVGIG (reference sequence). V was trimmed by 2 bases and J by 7 bases, leaving 8 bases between them. Original analysis: Reference gene primer amplification gave nucleated cell count estimates. Using immunoSEQ multiplex PCR, the repertoire was profiled, and TCRdb retains in-frame clones only, with some absent. The V and J calls and the clone size are those of that table, but D and trimming were determined from the DNA. The sample lists some 240,000 clones; around 84% were seen once. Clinical history reported by participants formed the basis on which cohorts were assigned.

The gene calls are TRBV30 and TRBJ1-4; no firm D call. The TCR originated in a man younger than 45 with acute COVID-19. Material: PBMCs or T cells enriched from blood (not recorded which). The CDR3, as DNA: TGTGCCTGGAGTCCCCGGGGTGAAAAACTGTTTTTT. Translation gives CAWSPRGEKLFF. Together with reference TRBV30 and TRBJ1-4, the CDR3 gives the full variable domain: SQTIHQWPATLVQPVGSPLSLECTVEGTSNPNLYWYRQAAGRGLQLLFYSVGIGQISSEVPQNLSASRPQDRQFILSSKKLLLSDSGFYLCAWSPRGEKLFFGSGTQLSVL.